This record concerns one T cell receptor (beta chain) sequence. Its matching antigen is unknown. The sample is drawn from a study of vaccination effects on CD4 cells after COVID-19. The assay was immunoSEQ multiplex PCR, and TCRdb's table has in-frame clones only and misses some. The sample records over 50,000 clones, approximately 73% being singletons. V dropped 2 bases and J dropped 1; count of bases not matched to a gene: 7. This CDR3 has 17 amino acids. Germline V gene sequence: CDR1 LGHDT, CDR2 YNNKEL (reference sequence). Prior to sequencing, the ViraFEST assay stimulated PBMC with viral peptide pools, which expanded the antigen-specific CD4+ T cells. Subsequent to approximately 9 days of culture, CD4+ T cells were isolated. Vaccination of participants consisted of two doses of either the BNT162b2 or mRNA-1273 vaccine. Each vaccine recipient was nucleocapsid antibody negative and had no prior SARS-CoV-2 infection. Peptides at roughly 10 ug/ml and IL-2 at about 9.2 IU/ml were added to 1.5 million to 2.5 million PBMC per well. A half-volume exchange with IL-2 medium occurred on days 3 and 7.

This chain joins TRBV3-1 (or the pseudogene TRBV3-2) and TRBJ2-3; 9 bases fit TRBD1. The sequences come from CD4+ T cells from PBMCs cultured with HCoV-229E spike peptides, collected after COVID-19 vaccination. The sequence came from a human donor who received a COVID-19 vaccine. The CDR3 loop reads CASSQSLRDRGTDTQYF. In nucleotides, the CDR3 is TGTGCCAGCAGCCAATCGCTCCGGGACAGGGGCACAGATACGCAGTATTTT.